The text below deals with one TCR beta chain. Its antigen is currently not known. It has no much larger one-base neighbor in the sample; base qualities were not kept. These data originate in a study of blood T cell repertoires in COVID-19 (dated by TCRdb to about 2020). For the study in its entirety: Collaborator samples came from the United States, Italy and Spain and covered acute and convalescent phases of COVID-19. The material from the prospective study consisted of cDNA or gDNA derived from T cells, B-cell-depleted T cells, or PBMCs. Subjects who had been exposed to COVID-19, were actively infected with it, or had recovered from it provided the deeply sampled blood TCRbeta repertoires that made up the dataset. The repertoires were released in a freely available public database meant as a resource for research on the immune response to SARS-CoV-2. Samples came from the ongoing ImmuneRACE study (first 160 participants) plus 1,254 subjects from 6 global collaborators. The sample metadata nearly always contained a de-identified subject ID, COVID-19 status, age in years and sex. Where available, HLA class I and class II types were taken from metadata supplied by the sample provider and were not determined by assay-based typing.

Broad study findings and their caveats: The amount of clinical and demographic metadata varied by source and participant and was provided uncurated.

The immunoSEQ Assay, a bias-controlled multiplex PCR, was used to amplify TCRbeta CDR3 regions from genomic DNA. The source study handled its data this way. Within the assay, amplification of reference gene primers was used to estimate how many nucleated cells each sample contained. To quantify the absolute abundance of each unique TCRbeta CDR3 rearrangement, sequence reads were collapsed and filtered. For each sample, productive Simpson clonality was calculated as the square root of Simpson's diversity index over productive rearrangements. TCRdb stores this immuneACCESS table with in-frame sequences only. Part of the clones is absent; in the studies checked, under half of the shortfall reflects unresolved V genes, and no reason is known for the rest. Clone size and V and J calls were adopted from that table, with D and trimming inferred from the DNA. The sample table records some 83,000 clones; over 75% of these occur just once. The top ten clonotypes cover around 10% of the sample.

V is clipped by 4 bases and J by 5 bases, and the sequence between their germline boundaries is 18 bases long. The cysteine opens and the phenylalanine closes a CDR3 of 15 amino acids. Only the CDR3 DNA is retained, 45 bases long and in frame from the first base. CDR1 and CDR2 (SGDLS, YYNGEE) derive from the germline V gene. Collaborating institutions collected whole blood in K2EDTA tubes following their own protocols. Collaborator samples were shipped for TCRbeta analysis as frozen whole blood, isolated PBMCs, or DNA extracted from either sample type. Recombination joined TRBV9 with TRBJ2-5, and TRBD2 may be the D gene, going by 5 matching bases. The material sequenced was peripheral blood. This sequence was found in a man aged 45-65 years with acute or convalescent COVID-19. The CDR3 corresponds to CASSPGVSLRETQYF. The DNA reads TGTGCCAGCAGCCCCGGGGTCTCCCTAAGGGAGACCCAGTACTTC.